These 19 T cell receptor beta chains share one sample of origin, sequenced in a study of OX40 agonist ivuxolimab in advanced cancers. Some clones are missing from TCRdb's copy, which holds only in-frame ones; the method was immunoSEQ multiplex PCR. The data show about 93,000 clones, 94% seen once. This sample comprised CD4+ or CD8+ T cells sorted from blood, obtained in a trial of the OX40 agonist ivuxolimab. All receptors come from an adult with an advanced solid tumor such as melanoma, head and neck, liver or kidney cancer.

This chain connects TRBV7-8 to TRBJ2-5; TRBD2 aligns across 8 bases. The V gene end was trimmed by 5 bases and the J gene end by 4 bases; junction bases not matched to a gene: 6. The CDR3 runs to 14 residues. Germline assignment: CDR1 SGHVS and CDR2 FQNEAQ. CDR3 sequence (DNA): TGTGCCAGCAGCGAGTCCGGGGGGGGAGAGACCCAGTACTTC. As protein: CASSESGGGETQYF.

This clone was counted a few times. The rearrangement joins TRBV7-2 to TRBJ1-1; D possibly corresponds to TRBD1 (5 bases). Germline assignment: CDR1 SGHTA and CDR2 FQGNSA. The CDR3 is 15 residues long. V dropped 6 bases and J dropped 5 bases, with 19 bases sitting between them. The CDR3 DNA sequence: TGTGCCAGCAGGGTCTTAGACGGACAAGGTACTGAAGCTTTCTTT. Translating gives CASRVLDGQGTEAFF.

The chain combines TRBV27 with TRBJ1-2; D unclear. Germline V gene sequence: CDR1 MNHEY, CDR2 SMNVEV (reference sequence). This CDR3 contains 13 residues. The V gene lost 0 bases and the J gene lost 4 bases, with 6 bases spanning the gap. The CDR3 DNA sequence: TGTGCCAGCAGTTTATCCCGGGGCTATGGCTACACCTTC. This translates into CASSLSRGYGYTF.

This chain joins TRBV27 and TRBJ1-2; 7 nucleotides match TRBD1. V lost 6 bases, J lost 4 bases, and 8 bases stayed unmatched. The CDR3 length is 14 residues. In germline, CDR1 is MNHEY, CDR2 SMNVEV (reference sequence). CDR3 sequence (DNA): TGTGCCAGCAGACCGGGACAGAAGTCCTATGGCTACACCTTC. Protein sequence: CASRPGQKSYGYTF.

CDR3 in amino acids: CASTSGSTEAFF. The CDR3 nucleotides read TGTGCCAGTACCTCAGGGAGCACTGAAGCTTTCTTT. J is TRBJ1-1 and V is TRBV19, with D possibly being TRBD1 (5 bases). The germline V and J ends were trimmed by 7 bases and 4 bases, with 10 bases remaining between them. The CDR3 runs to 12 residues. Germline V lookup: CDR1 LNHDA, CDR2 SQIVND (reference sequence).

The chain uses TRBV27 and TRBJ1-2; 7 bases are shared with TRBD1. V lost 3 bases and J lost 5; bases outside the gene matches: 6. CDR1 MNHEY and CDR2 SMNVEV come from the germline V gene (reference sequence). The CDR3 sequence is 14 residues long. The CDR3 sequence is CASSFRQGVYGYTF. DNA of the CDR3: TGTGCCAGCAGTTTTAGACAGGGCGTATATGGCTACACCTTC.

V usage is TRBV27 and J usage is TRBJ2-7; D possibly corresponds to TRBD1 (5 bases). The ends were cut back, 4 bases at V and 2 bases at J, with 15 bases in the middle. The V gene's germline CDR1 is MNHEY and CDR2 SMNVEV (reference sequence). The CDR3 is made up of 15 amino acids. CDR3 sequence: CASSWGAGNTYEQYF. CDR3 DNA sequence: TGTGCCAGCAGTTGGGGTGCAGGGAATACCTACGAGCAGTACTTC.

The genes are TRBV27 and TRBJ2-7; 11 positions agree with TRBD2. In germline, CDR1 is MNHEY, CDR2 SMNVEV (reference sequence). The CDR3 sequence is 15 residues long. J was trimmed by 4 bases and V by 6 bases; bases with no gene match: 8. The CDR3 nucleotides read TGTGCCAGCAGGATGGGGAGGACTAGCGGGTACGAGCAGTACTTC. Its protein is CASRMGRTSGYEQYF.

The V and J genes are TRBV13 and TRBJ2-7, with D maybe TRBD1 (6 bases). Trimming cost V 0 bases and J 3 bases, with 12 bases left between them. Looked up from germline, CDR1 is PRHDT and CDR2 is FYEKMQ (reference sequence). The CDR3 is 15 amino acids. The CDR3 sequence is CASSLGQGPIYEQYF. The CDR3 DNA reads as TGTGCCAGCAGCTTAGGACAGGGCCCAATCTACGAGCAGTACTTC.

V and J are TRBV6-5 and TRBJ2-5; TRBD1 aligns across 9 bases. CDR1 is MNHEY and CDR2 is SVGAGI in the germline V gene. The CDR3 spans 15 residues. The junction had 4 bases not matched to a gene; V was cut back by 2 bases and J by 3 bases. The chain's CDR3 is CASSYRQGVKETQYF. The CDR3, as DNA: TGTGCCAGCAGTTACCGACAGGGGGTTAAAGAGACCCAGTACTTC.

This sequence joins TRBV5-1 and TRBJ2-5; no firm D call. Germline lookup yields CDR1 SGHRS and CDR2 YFSETQ. CDR3 length equals 14 residues. V lost 5 bases and J lost 1, with 12 bases in between. CDR3 sequence: CASSTYERQETQYF. The CDR3 coding sequence is TGCGCCAGCAGTACCTATGAGCGCCAAGAGACCCAGTACTTC.

V is TRBV5-6 and J is TRBJ2-1; D perhaps matches TRBD1 (6 bases). Germline V CDR1 and CDR2: SGHDT, YYEEEE. The germline V and J ends were trimmed by 3 bases and 3 bases, with 10 bases remaining between them. This CDR3 is built from 14 residues. The CDR3: CASSSGHGYNEQFF. The CDR3 nucleotides read TGTGCCAGCAGCTCGGGACACGGCTACAATGAGCAGTTCTTC. The entire variable domain, with the rest obtained from reference TRBV5-6 and TRBJ2-1, is as follows: DAGVTQSPTHLIKTRGQQVTLRCSPKSGHDTVSWYQQALGQGPQFIFQYYEEEERQRGNFPDRFSGHQFPNYSSELNVNALLLGDSALYLCASSSGHGYNEQFFGPGTRLTVL.

In this sample, this clone turned up a few times. The genes are TRBV7-8 and TRBJ1-2; D is uncertain. Per germline, CDR1 SGHVS and CDR2 FQNEAQ. The CDR3 has 11 amino acids. V was clipped by 4 bases and J by 8 bases, with 8 bases between them. The CDR3 spells CASSSLGGYTF. CDR3 bases: TGTGCCAGCAGCTCGCTGGGAGGCTACACCTTC.

The chain combines TRBV19 with TRBJ2-1, with TRBD2 matching 8 bases. The CDR3 is 15 amino acids. Germline V CDR1 and CDR2: LNHDA, SQIVND (reference sequence). V lost 3 bases to trimming and J lost 5 bases; unmatched junction nucleotides: 6. The CDR3 DNA reads as TGTGCCAGTAGTATCAGACTAGCGCGACACAATGAGCAGTTCTTC. Amino acids: CASSIRLARHNEQFF. The entire variable domain, with the rest obtained from reference TRBV19 and TRBJ2-1, is as follows: DGGITQSPKYLFRKEGQNVTLSCEQNLNHDAMYWYRQDPGQGLRLIYYSQIVNDFQKGDIAEGYSVSREKKESFPLTVTSAQKNPTAFYLCASSIRLARHNEQFFGPGTRLTVL.

The CDR3 sequence is CASAGGLQTQYF. CDR3 sequence (DNA): TGTGCCAGCGCCGGGGGGTTGCAGACCCAGTACTTC. The rearrangement uses TRBV7-8 and TRBJ2-5; 7 bases fit TRBD2. Germline values: CDR1 SGHVS, CDR2 FQNEAQ. After removal of 8 bases from V and 6 bases from J, the junction contained 6 bases not matched to a gene. CDR3 length: 12 residues. Full variable domain (rest looked up from reference TRBV7-8 and TRBJ2-5): GAGVSQSPRYKVAKRGQDVALRCDPISGHVSLFWYQQALGQGPEFLTYFQNEAQLDKSGLPSDRFFAERPEGSVSTLKIQRTQQEDSAVYLCASAGGLQTQYFGPGTRLLVL.

V and J are TRBV27 and TRBJ1-1, with D perhaps matching TRBD1 (6 bases). V was pared by 2 bases and J by 4 bases, with 11 bases between. In germline, CDR1 is MNHEY, CDR2 SMNVEV (reference sequence). The CDR3 loop spans 14 amino acids. CDR3 sequence: CASSLLGGGTEAFF. The CDR3 DNA reads as TGTGCCAGCAGTTTACTGGGAGGGGGCACTGAAGCTTTCTTT.

The chain has TRBV19 and TRBJ2-7; no clear D. Trimming took 3 bases from V and 2 from J, leaving 8 bases between them. Germline values: CDR1 LNHDA, CDR2 SQIVND (reference sequence). This CDR3 spans 13 amino acids. CDR3 loop: CASSIHGPYEQYF. CDR3 DNA: TGTGCCAGTAGTATCCACGGCCCCTACGAGCAGTACTTC.

This clone showed up just once. The chain carries TRBV30 and TRBJ2-2, with D perhaps TRBD1 (6 bases). Trimming shortened V by 4 bases and J by 5 bases, and 14 bases separated the two germline ends. CDR3 length: 14 amino acids. The V gene's germline CDR1 is GTSNPN and CDR2 SVGIG (reference sequence). The CDR3 DNA is TGTGCCTGGACACCTTGGGGGCCTACCGGGGAGCTGTTTTTT. Protein: CAWTPWGPTGELFF.

The gene calls are TRBV27 and TRBJ1-6; possibly TRBD1 for D (6 bases). The germline CDR1 and CDR2 sequences are MNHEY and SMNVEV (reference sequence). CDR3 length: 14 amino acids. Trimming removed 0 bases at V and 9 bases at J, with 9 bases between. CDR3 protein: CASSLSGGRSPLHF. In nucleotides, the CDR3 is TGTGCCAGCAGTTTATCGGGGGGGCGTTCACCCCTCCACTTT.